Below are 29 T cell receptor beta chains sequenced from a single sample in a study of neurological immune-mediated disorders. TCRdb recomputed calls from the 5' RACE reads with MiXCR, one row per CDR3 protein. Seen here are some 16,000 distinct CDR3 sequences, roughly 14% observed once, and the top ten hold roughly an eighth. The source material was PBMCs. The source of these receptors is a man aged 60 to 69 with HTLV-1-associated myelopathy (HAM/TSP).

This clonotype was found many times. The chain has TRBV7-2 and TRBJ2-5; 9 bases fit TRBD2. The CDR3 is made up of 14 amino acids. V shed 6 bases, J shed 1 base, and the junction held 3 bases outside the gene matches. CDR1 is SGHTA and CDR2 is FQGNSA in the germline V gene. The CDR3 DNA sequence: TGTGCCAGCAGTCTAGCGGGGTTCCAAGAGACCCAGTACTTC. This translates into CASSLAGFQETQYF.

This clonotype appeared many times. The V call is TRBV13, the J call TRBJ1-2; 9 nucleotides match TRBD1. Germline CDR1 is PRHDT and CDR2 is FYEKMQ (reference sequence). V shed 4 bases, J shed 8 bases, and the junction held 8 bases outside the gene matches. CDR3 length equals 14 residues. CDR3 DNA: TGTGCCAGCAGCTCCCGACAGGGGGAAAGGGGCTACACCTTC. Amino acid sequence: CASSSRQGERGYTF.

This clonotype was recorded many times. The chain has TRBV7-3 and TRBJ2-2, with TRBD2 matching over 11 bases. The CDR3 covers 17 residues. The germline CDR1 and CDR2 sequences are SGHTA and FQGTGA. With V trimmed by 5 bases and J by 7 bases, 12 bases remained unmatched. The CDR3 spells CASSPVGTSGPHGELFF. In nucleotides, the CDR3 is TGTGCCAGCAGCCCCGTTGGGACTAGCGGACCTCACGGGGAGCTGTTTTTT.

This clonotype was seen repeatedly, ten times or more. This CDR3 is CSARAAAETQYF. The CDR3 DNA follows: TGCAGTGCTCGGGCGGCCGCCGAGACCCAGTACTTC. This sequence joins TRBV20-1 and TRBJ2-5; D remains unclear. Trimming stripped 5 bases from V and 5 bases from J, with 12 bases between. Germline V lookup: CDR1 DFQATT, CDR2 SNEGSKA (reference sequence). The CDR3 is 12 residues long.

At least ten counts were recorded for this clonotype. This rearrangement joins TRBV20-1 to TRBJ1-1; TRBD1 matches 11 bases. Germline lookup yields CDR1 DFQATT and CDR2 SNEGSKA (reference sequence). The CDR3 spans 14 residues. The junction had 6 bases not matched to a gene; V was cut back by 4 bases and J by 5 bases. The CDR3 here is CSAISGTGGTEAFF. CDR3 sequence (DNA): TGCAGTGCTATCTCCGGGACAGGGGGAACTGAAGCTTTCTTT.

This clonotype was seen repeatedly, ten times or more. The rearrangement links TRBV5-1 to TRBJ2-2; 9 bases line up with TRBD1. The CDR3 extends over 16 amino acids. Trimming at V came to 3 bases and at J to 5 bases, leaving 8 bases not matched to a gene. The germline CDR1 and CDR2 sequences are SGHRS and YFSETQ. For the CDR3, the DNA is TGCGCCAGCAGCTCACTTGGACAGGGGCCAACCGGGGAGCTGTTTTTT. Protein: CASSSLGQGPTGELFF.

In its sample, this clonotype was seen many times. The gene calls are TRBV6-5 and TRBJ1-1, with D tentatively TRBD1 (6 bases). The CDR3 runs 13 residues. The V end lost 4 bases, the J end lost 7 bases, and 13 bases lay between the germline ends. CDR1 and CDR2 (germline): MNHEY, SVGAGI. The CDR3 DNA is TGTGCCAGCAGTTCTAGACAGGTTATTGAAGCTTTCTTT. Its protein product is CASSSRQVIEAFF.

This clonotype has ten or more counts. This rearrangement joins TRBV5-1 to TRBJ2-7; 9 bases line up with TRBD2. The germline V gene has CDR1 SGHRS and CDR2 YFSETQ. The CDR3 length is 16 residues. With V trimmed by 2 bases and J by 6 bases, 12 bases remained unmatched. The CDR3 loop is CASSLGLAPTRSEQYF. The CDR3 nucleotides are TGCGCCAGCAGCTTAGGACTAGCGCCGACGAGGAGCGAGCAGTACTTC. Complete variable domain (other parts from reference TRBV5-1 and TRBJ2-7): KAGVTQTPRYLIKTRGQQVTLSCSPISGHRSVSWYQQTPGQGLQFLFEYFSETQRNKGNFPGRFSGRQFSNSRSEMNVSTLELGDSALYLCASSLGLAPTRSEQYFGPGTRLTVT.

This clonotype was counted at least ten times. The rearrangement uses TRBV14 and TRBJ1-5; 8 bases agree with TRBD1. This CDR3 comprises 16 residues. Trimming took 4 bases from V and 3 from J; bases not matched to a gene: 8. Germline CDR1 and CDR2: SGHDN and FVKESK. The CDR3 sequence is CASSPSGTGLNQPQHF. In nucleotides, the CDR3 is TGTGCCAGCAGCCCATCCGGGACAGGTCTCAATCAGCCCCAGCATTTT.

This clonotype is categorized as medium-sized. Here the CDR3 reads CASSLVGRTSTGELFF. Here the CDR3 DNA reads TGCGCCAGCAGCTTGGTGGGCCGCACGAGCACCGGGGAGCTGTTTTTT. The V call is TRBV5-1, the J call TRBJ2-2; D is unclear. V was trimmed by 0 bases and J by 4 bases, leaving 13 bases between them. The CDR3 is 16 residues long. Germline CDR1 SGHRS, CDR2 YFSETQ.

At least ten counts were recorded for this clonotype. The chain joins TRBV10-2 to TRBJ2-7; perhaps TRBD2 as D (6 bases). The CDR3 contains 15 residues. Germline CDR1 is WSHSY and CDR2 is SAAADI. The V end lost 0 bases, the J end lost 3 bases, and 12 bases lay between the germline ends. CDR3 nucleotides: TGCGCCAGCAGTGAGTCGGCGGGGACCGGCTACGAGCAGTACTTC. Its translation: CASSESAGTGYEQYF.

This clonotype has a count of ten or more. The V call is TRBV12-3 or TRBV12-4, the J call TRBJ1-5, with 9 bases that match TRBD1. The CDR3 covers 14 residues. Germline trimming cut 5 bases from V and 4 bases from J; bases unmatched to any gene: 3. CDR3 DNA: TGTGCCAGCAGTCCGGGACAGGGTAATCAGCCCCAGCATTTT. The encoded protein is CASSPGQGNQPQHF.

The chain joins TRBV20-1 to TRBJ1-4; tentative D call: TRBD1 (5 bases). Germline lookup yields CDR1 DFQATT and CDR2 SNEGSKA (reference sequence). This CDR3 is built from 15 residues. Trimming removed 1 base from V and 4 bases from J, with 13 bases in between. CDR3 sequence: CSARAPGRNNEKLFF. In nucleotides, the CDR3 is TGCAGTGCTAGAGCCCCGGGACGGAATAATGAAAAACTGTTTTTT.

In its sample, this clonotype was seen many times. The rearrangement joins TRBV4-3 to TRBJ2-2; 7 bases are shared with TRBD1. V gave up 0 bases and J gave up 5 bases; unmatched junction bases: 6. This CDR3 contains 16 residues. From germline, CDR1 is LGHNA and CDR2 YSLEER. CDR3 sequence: CASSQDLQGLTGELFF. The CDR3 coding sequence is TGCGCCAGCAGCCAAGATCTACAGGGGTTGACCGGGGAGCTGTTTTTT.

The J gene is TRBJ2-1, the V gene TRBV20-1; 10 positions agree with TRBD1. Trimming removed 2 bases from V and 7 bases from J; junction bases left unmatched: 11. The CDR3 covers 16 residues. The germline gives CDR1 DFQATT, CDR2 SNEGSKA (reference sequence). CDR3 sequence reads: CSARNWDRGGFNEQFF. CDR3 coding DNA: TGCAGTGCTAGAAACTGGGACAGGGGCGGTTTTAATGAGCAGTTCTTC.

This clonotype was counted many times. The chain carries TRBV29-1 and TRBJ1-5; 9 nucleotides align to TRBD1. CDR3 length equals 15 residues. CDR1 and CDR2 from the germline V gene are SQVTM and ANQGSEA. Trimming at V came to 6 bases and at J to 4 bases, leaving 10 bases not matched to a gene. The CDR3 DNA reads TGCAGCGTCTCCGCGGGACAGGGCTCAAATCAGCCCCAGCATTTT. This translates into CSVSAGQGSNQPQHF.

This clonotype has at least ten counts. The CDR3 bases are TGTGCCAGCAGCGTCCGGGACATCACCTACGAGCAGTACTTC. Amino acids: CASSVRDITYEQYF. The rearrangement uses TRBV9 and TRBJ2-7, with D perhaps matching TRBD1 (6 bases). V lost 2 bases and J lost 2, with 11 bases in between. This CDR3 region has 14 residues. Germline V gene sequence: CDR1 SGDLS, CDR2 YYNGEE.

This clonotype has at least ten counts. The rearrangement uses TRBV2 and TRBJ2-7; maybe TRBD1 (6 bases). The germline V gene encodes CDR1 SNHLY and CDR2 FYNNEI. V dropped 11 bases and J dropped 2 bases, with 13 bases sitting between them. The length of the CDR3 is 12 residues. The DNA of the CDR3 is TGTGCCGGAGAGGGACAAACCTACGAGCAGTACTTC. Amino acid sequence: CAGEGQTYEQYF.

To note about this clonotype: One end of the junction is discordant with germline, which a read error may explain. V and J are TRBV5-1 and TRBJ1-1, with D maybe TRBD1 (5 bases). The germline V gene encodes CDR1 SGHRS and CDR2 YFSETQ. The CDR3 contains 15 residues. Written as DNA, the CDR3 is TGCGCCGGCAGACCAAAACCCCAGGGAGACACTGAAGCTTTCTTT. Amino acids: CAGRPKPQGDTEAFF.

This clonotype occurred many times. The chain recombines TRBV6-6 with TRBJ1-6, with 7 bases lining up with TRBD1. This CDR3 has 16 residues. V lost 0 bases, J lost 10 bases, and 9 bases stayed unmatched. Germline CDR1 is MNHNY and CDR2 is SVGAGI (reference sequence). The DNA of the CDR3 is TGTGCCAGCAGTTACTCTAGGACAGGCGGACGCTCACCCCTCCACTTT. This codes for CASSYSRTGGRSPLHF.

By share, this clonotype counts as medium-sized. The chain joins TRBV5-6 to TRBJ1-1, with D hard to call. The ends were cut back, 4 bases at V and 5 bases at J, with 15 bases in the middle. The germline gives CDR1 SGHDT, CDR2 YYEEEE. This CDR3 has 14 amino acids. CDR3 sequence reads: CASSARRGETEAFF. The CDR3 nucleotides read TGTGCCAGCAGCGCCCGGAGAGGAGAAACTGAAGCTTTCTTT.

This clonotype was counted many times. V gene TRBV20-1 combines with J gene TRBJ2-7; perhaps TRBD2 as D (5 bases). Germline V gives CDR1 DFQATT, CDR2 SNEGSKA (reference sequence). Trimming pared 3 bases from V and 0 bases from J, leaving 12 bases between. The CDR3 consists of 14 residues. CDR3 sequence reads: CSASSPDFSYEQYF. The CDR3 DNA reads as TGCAGTGCTAGCTCCCCGGACTTCTCCTACGAGCAGTACTTC.

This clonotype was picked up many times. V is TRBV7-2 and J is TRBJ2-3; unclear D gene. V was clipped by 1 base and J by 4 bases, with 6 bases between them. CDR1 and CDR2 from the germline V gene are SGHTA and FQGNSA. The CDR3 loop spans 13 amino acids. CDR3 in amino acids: CASSLGYADTQYF. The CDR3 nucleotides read TGTGCCAGCAGCTTAGGGTACGCAGATACGCAGTATTTT.

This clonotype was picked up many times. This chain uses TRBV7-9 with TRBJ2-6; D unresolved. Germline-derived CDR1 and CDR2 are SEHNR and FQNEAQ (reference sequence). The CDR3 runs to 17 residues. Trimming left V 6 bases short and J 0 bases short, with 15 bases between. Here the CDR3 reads CASRPDGLSSGANVLTF. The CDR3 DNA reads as TGTGCCAGCAGACCGGATGGTTTGAGCTCTGGGGCCAACGTCCTGACTTTC.

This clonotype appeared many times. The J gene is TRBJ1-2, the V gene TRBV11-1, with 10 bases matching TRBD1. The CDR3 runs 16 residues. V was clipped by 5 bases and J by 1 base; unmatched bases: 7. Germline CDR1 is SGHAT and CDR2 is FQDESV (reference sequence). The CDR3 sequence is CASSPGTGVFNYGYTF. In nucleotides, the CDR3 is TGTGCCAGCAGCCCCGGGACAGGGGTTTTTAACTATGGCTACACCTTC. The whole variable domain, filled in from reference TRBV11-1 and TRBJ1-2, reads EAEVAQSPRYKITEKSQAVAFWCDPISGHATLYWYRQILGQGPELLVQFQDESVVDDSQLPKDRFSAERLKGVDSTLKIQPAELGDSAMYLCASSPGTGVFNYGYTFGSGTRLTVV.

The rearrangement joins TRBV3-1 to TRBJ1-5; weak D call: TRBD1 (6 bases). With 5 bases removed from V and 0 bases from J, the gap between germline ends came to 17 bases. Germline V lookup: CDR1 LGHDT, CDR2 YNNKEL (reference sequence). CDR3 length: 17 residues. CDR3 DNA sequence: TGTGCCAGCAGCTCGGGGGGCCAGATCTATAGCAATCAGCCCCAGCATTTT. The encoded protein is CASSSGGQIYSNQPQHF.

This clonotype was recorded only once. In DNA, the CDR3 is TGTGCCACCAGCAGGGTGGATAGCCTCGGGCCCCAGCATTTT. Protein product: CATSRVDSLGPQHF. The chain recombines TRBV15 with TRBJ1-5; D is unclear. The CDR3 is 14 amino acids. Trimming shortened V by 3 bases and J by 9 bases, and 15 bases separated the two germline ends. CDR1 is LNHNV, CDR2 YYDKDF, per germline (reference sequence).

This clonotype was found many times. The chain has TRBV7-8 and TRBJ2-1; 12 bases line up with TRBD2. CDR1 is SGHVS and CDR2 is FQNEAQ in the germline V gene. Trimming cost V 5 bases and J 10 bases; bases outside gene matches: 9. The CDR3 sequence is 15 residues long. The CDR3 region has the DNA TGTGCCAGCAGCCGACAACTAGCGGGGGGCCCCGAGCAGTTCTTC. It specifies CASSRQLAGGPEQFF.

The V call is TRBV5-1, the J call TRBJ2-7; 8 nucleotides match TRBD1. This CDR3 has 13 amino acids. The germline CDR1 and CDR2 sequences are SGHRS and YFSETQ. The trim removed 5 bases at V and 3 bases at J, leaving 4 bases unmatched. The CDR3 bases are TGCGCCAGCAGAAGGACAGGGAACTACGAGCAGTACTTC. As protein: CASRRTGNYEQYF.